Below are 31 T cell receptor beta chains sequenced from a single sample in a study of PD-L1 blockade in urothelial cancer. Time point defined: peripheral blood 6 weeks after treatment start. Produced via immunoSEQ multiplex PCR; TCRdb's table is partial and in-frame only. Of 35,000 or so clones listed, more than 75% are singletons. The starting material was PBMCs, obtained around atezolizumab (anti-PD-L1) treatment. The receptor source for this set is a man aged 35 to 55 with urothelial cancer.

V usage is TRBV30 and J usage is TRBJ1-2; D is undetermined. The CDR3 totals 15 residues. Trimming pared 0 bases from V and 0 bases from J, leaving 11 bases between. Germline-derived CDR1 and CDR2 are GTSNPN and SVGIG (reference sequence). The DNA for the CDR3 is TGTGCCTGGAGTGTAGGTCAGGTGACTAACTATGGCTACACCTTC. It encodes CAWSVGQVTNYGYTF.

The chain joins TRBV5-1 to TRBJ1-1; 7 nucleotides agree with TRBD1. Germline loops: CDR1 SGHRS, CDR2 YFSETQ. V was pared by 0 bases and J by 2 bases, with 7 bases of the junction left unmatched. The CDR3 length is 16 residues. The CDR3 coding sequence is TGCGCCAGCAGCTTGGATACAGGGGTCGGTAACACTGAAGCTTTCTTT. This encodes CASSLDTGVGNTEAFF.

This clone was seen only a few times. CDR3 nucleotide sequence: TGTGCCAGCAGGGAACAGGGAAACACTGAAGCTTTCTTT. Protein product: CASREQGNTEAFF. The chain combines TRBV6-4 with TRBJ1-1; TRBD1 might be the D (6 bases). V lost 6 bases and J lost 2, with 10 bases in between. Germline V gene data show CDR1 as MRHNA and CDR2 as SNTAGT. The CDR3 covers 13 residues.

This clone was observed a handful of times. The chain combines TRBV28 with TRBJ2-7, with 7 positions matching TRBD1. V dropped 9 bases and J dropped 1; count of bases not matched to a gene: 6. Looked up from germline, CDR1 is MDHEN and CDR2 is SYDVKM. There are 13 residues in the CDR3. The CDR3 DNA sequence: TGTGCCAGTACCTGGACAGGATCCTACGAGCAGTACTTC. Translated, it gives CASTWTGSYEQYF.

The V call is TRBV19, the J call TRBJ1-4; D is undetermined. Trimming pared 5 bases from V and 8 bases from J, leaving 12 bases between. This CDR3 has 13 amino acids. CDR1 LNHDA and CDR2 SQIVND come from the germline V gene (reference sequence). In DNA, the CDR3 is TGTGCCAGTAGTGTCCCCCGGGAGGAAAAACTGTTTTTT. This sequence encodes CASSVPREEKLFF.

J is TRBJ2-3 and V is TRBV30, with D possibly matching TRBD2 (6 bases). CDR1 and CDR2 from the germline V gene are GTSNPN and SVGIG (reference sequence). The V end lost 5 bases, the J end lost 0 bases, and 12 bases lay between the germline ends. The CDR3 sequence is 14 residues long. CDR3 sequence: CAWAGTLSTDTQYF. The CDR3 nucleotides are TGTGCCTGGGCCGGGACTTTGAGCACAGATACGCAGTATTTT.

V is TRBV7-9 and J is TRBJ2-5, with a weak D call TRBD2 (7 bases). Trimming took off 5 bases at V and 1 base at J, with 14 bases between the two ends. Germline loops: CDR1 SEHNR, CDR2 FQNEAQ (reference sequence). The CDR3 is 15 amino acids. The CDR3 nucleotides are TGTGCCAGCAGCGATAGGGGGGGCAGCCAAGAGACCCAGTACTTC. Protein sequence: CASSDRGGSQETQYF.

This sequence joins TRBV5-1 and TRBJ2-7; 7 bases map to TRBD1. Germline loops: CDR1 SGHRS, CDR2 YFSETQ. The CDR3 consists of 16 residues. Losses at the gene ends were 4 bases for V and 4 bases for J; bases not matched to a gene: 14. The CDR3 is CASSPYRQGLGYEQYF. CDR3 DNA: TGCGCCAGCAGCCCATATAGACAGGGCCTAGGGTACGAGCAGTACTTC.

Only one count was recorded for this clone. The CDR3 here is CSVEGGLGQGFYNEQFF. The CDR3 nucleotides read TGCAGCGTTGAGGGGGGCCTGGGACAGGGGTTCTACAATGAGCAGTTCTTC. The V and J genes are TRBV29-1 and TRBJ2-1, with 10 bases that match TRBD1. Germline V gene lookup returns CDR1 SQVTM and CDR2 ANQGSEA. V shed 3 bases and J 3 bases; nucleotides not matched to a gene: 11. The CDR3 covers 17 residues.

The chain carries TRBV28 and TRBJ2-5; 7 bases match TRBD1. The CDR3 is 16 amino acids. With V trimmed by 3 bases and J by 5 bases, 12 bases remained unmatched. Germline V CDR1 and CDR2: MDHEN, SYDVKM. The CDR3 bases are TGTGCCAGCAGTTTCAGGCCGTTTACAGGGGCTGAGACCCAGTACTTC. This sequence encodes CASSFRPFTGAETQYF.

The CDR3 region is CASSSRGPSSSGANVLTF. DNA for the CDR3: TGCGCCAGCAGCTCAAGGGGGCCCTCGAGCTCTGGGGCCAACGTCCTGACTTTC. The chain uses TRBV5-1 and TRBJ2-6; 7 positions agree with TRBD1. Germline-derived CDR1 and CDR2 are SGHRS and YFSETQ. The CDR3 sequence is 18 residues long. The V segment lost 3 bases and the J segment 0 bases; nucleotides outside the gene matches: 9.

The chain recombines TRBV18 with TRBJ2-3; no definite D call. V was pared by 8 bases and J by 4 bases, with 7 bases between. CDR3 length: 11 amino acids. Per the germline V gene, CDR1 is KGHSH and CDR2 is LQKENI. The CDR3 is CASTNADTQYF. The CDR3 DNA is TGTGCCAGCACTAATGCAGATACGCAGTATTTT.

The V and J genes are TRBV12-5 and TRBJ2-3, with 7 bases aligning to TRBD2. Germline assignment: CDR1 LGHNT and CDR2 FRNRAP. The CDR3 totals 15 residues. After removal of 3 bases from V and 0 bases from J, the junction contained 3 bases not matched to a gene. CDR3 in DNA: TGTGCTAGTGGTTTAGATAGCGGGAGCACAGATACGCAGTATTTT. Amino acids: CASGLDSGSTDTQYF.

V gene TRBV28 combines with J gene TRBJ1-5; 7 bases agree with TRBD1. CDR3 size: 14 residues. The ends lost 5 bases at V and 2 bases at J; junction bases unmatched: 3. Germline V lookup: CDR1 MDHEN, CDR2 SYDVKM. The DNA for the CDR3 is TGTGCCAGCAGTCTTGACAGGGGCAATCAGCCCCAGCATTTT. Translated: CASSLDRGNQPQHF.

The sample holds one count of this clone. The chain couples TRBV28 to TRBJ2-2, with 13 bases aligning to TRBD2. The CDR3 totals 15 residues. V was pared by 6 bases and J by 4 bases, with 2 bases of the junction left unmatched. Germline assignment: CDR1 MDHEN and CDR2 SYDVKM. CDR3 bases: TGTGCCAGCAGGGGACTAGCGGGAAGCACCGGGGAGCTGTTTTTT. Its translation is CASRGLAGSTGELFF.

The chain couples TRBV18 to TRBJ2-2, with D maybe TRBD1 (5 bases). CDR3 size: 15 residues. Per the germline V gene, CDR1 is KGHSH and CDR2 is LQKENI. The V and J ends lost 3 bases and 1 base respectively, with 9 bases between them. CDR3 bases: TGTGCCAGCTCACCTTTGACAGAGAACACCGGGGAGCTGTTTTTT. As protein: CASSPLTENTGELFF. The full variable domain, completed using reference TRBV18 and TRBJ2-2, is NAGVMQNPRHLVRRRGQEARLRCSPMKGHSHVYWYRQLPEEGLKFMVYLQKENIIDESGMPKERFSAEFPKEGPSILRIQQVVRGDSAAYFCASSPLTENTGELFFGEGSRLTVL.

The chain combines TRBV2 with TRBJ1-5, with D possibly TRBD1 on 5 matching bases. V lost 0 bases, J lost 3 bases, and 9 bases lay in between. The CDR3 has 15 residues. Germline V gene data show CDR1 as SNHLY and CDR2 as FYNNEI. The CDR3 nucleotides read TGTGCCAGCAGTGAAGCTTCAGGGTACAATCAGCCCCAGCATTTT. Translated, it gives CASSEASGYNQPQHF.

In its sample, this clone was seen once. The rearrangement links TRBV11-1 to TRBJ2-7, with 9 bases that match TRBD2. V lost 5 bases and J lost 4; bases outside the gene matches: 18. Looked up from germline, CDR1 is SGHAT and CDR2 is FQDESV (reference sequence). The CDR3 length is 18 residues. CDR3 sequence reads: CASSTPEVSGGSAYEQYF. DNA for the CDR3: TGTGCCAGCAGCACCCCTGAGGTTAGCGGGGGATCCGCATACGAGCAGTACTTC.

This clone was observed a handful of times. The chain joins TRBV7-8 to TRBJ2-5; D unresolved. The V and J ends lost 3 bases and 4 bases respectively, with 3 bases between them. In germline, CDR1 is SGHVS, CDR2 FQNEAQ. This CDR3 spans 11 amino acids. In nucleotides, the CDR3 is TGTGCCAGCAGCTTTCTAGAGACCCAGTACTTC. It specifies CASSFLETQYF.

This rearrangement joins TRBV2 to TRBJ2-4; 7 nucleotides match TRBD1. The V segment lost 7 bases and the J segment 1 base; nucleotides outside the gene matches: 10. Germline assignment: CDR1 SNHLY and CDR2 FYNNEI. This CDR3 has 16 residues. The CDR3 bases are TGTGCCAGCACATCCCGGGACAGTATGGCCAAAAACATTCAGTACTTC. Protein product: CASTSRDSMAKNIQYF.

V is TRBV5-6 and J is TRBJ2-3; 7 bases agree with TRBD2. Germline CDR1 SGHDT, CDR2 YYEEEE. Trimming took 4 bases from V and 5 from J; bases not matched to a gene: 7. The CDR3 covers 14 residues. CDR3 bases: TGTGCCAGCAGCCCCGGACTAGACGGAGATACGCAGTATTTT. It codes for CASSPGLDGDTQYF.

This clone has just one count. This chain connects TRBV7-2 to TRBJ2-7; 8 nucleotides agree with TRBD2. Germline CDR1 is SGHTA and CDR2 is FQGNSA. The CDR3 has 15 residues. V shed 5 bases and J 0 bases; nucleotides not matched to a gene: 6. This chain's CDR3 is CASSPLAVSSYEQYF. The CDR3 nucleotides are TGTGCCAGCAGCCCACTAGCGGTGAGCTCCTACGAGCAGTACTTC.

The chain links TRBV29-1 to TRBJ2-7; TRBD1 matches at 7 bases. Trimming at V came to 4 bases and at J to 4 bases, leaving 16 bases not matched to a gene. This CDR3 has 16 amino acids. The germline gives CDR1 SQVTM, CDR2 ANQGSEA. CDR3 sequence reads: CSVGVPTWQGEYEQYF. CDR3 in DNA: TGCAGCGTTGGTGTCCCTACGTGGCAGGGGGAGTACGAGCAGTACTTC.

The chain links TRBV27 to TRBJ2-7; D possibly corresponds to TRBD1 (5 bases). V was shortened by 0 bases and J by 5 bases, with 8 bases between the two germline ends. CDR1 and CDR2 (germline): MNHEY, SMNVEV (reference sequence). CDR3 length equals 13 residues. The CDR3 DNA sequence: TGTGCCAGCAGTTTATCCAGGGTCAACGAGCAGTACTTC. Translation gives CASSLSRVNEQYF.

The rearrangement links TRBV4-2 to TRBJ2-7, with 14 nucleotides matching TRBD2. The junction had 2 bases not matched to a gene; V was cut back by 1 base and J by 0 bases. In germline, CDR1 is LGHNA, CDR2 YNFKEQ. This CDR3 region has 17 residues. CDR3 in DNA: TGTGCCAGCAGCCAAGGGGGGACTAGCGGGAGCTCCTACGAGCAGTACTTC. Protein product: CASSQGGTSGSSYEQYF.

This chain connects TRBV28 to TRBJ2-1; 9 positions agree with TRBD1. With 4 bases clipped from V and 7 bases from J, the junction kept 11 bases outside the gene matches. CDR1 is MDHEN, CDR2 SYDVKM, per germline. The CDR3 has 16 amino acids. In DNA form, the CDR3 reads TGTGCCAGCAGTTCCCCCGGGACAGGGAGAGGTAATGAGCAGTTCTTC. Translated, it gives CASSSPGTGRGNEQFF.

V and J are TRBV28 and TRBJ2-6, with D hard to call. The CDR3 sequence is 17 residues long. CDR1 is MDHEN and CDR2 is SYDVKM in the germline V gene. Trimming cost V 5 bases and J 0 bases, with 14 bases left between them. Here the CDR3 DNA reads TGTGCCAGCAGTCCCCTCCCCGAGAGCTCTGGGGCCAACGTCCTGACTTTC. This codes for CASSPLPESSGANVLTF.

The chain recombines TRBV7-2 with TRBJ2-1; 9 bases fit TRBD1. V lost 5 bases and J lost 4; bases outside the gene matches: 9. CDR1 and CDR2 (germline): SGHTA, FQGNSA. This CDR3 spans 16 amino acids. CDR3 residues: CASSIHATGGYNEQFF. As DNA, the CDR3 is TGTGCCAGCAGCATCCACGCGACAGGGGGGTACAATGAGCAGTTCTTC.

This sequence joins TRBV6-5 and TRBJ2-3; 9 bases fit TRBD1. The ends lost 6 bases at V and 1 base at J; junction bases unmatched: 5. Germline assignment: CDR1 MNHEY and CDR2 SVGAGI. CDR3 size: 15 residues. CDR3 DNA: TGTGCCAGCAGGAAACAGGGGGCAGGCACAGATACGCAGTATTTT. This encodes CASRKQGAGTDTQYF.

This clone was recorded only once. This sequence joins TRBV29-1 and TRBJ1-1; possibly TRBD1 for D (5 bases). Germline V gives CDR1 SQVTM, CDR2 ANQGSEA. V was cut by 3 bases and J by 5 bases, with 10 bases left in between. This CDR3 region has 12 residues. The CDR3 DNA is TGCAGCGTTGAGGGGGGTGGGACTGAAGCTTTCTTT. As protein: CSVEGGGTEAFF.

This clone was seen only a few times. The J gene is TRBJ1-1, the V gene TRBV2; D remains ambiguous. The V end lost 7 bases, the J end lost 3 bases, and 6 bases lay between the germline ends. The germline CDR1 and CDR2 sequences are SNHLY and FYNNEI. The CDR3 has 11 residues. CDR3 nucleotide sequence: TGTGCCAGCACCCTCGACACTGAAGCTTTCTTT. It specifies CASTLDTEAFF.